These 8 T cell receptor beta chains were all obtained from the same sample, sequenced in a study of shared clonotypes between healthy human individuals. Profiling relied on immunoSEQ multiplex PCR, and the TCRdb table lists in-frame clones only, not all of them. Among millions of clones listed, over 85% were seen once. The sample was naive CD4+ T cells sorted from blood. The subset was: CD45RA+ positively selected. The receptors stem from a man in his late teens or twenties in good health.

The CDR3 protein is CASTRDRKNYGYTF. CDR3 nucleotides: TGTGCCAGCACGAGGGACAGGAAAAACTATGGCTACACCTTC. The rearrangement links TRBV6-5 to TRBJ1-2; 8 bases map to TRBD1. The length of the CDR3 is 14 residues. V lost 7 bases to trimming and J lost 2 bases; unmatched junction nucleotides: 6. In germline, CDR1 is MNHEY, CDR2 SVGAGI.

This CDR3 is CSGNRGQETQYF. CDR3 nucleotides: TGCAGCGGGAACAGGGGGCAAGAGACCCAGTACTTC. The chain carries TRBV29-1 and TRBJ2-5; 8 bases fit TRBD1. Germline-derived CDR1 and CDR2 are SQVTM and ANQGSEA. This CDR3 is built from 12 residues. V was pared by 7 bases and J by 2 bases, with 3 bases of the junction left unmatched.

Regarding this clone: The identical CDR3 is also encoded by other nucleotide sequences in the sample. The chain has TRBV19 and TRBJ1-5; D not certain. V shed 3 bases and J shed 3 bases, with 9 bases lying between them. The CDR3 is 14 amino acids. CDR1 and CDR2 from the germline V gene are LNHDA and SQIVND (reference sequence). The DNA for the CDR3 is TGTGCCAGTAGTATTGAAGCTTCCAATCAGCCCCAGCATTTT. Its protein is CASSIEASNQPQHF.

This clone was seen once. This sequence joins TRBV6-1 and TRBJ1-6; D gene ambiguous. The CDR3 is made up of 14 amino acids. V was shortened by 1 base and J by 9 bases, with 10 bases between the two germline ends. Germline loops: CDR1 MNHNS, CDR2 SASEGT. CDR3 residues: CASSEGGSGSPLHF. CDR3 coding DNA: TGTGCCAGCAGTGAAGGGGGTAGCGGTTCACCCCTCCACTTT.

This clone was detected a few times. CDR3 region: CASSSQAFGSPLHF. CDR3 in DNA: TGTGCCAGCAGCTCGCAGGCCTTCGGATCACCCCTCCACTTT. This chain joins TRBV11-2 and TRBJ1-6, with D hard to call. V was trimmed by 4 bases and J by 10 bases, leaving 14 bases between them. The CDR3 has 14 amino acids. Germline CDR1 is SGHAT and CDR2 is FQNNGV. The variable domain in full, with the rest retrieved from reference TRBV11-2 and TRBJ1-6, is EAGVAQSPRYKIIEKRQSVAFWCNPISGHATLYWYQQILGQGPKLLIQFQNNGVVDDSQLPKDRFSAERLKGVDSTLKIQPAKLEDSAVYLCASSSQAFGSPLHFGNGTRLTVT.

The V call is TRBV4-1, the J call TRBJ2-7, with 10 nucleotides matching TRBD2. CDR1 is MGHRA and CDR2 is YSYEKL in the germline V gene. V trimming: 0 bases; J trimming: 3 bases; junction bases outside the gene matches: 11. This CDR3 contains 18 residues. The CDR3 DNA sequence: TGCGCCAGCAGCCAAGAGGGTACCACGGGACTAGCGAGCTACGAGCAGTACTTC. It yields the protein CASSQEGTTGLASYEQYF.

The chain joins TRBV5-6 to TRBJ1-5; TRBD1 might be the D (5 bases). CDR1 is SGHDT and CDR2 is YYEEEE in the germline V gene. V lost 4 bases, J lost 6 bases, and 17 bases lay in between. The CDR3 has 15 residues. The CDR3 sequence: CASSLGPPKGQPQHF. The CDR3, as DNA: TGTGCCAGCAGCCTGGGGCCCCCAAAGGGTCAGCCCCAGCATTTT.

The chain employs TRBV6-5 and TRBJ1-1, with 8 bases identical to TRBD1. The V and J ends lost 3 bases and 4 bases, in that order; junction bases with no gene match: 10. Per the germline V gene, CDR1 is MNHEY and CDR2 is SVGAGI. There are 16 residues in the CDR3. As DNA, the CDR3 is TGTGCCAGCAGTTATACGGCAGGGGGCGCGGGCACTGAAGCTTTCTTT. Translated: CASSYTAGGAGTEAFF.